This entry is about one T cell receptor (beta chain). The time point here: after neoadjuvant nivolumab, at surgical resection. These data are taken from a study of neoadjuvant anti-PD-1 for oral cavity cancer. Looked up from germline, CDR1 is MNHEY and CDR2 is SVGAGI. J gave up 1 base and V 5 bases, and 7 bases lay outside the gene matches. The CDR3 runs to 15 residues. Some clones are missing from TCRdb's copy, which holds only in-frame ones; the method was immunoSEQ multiplex PCR. Among some 61,000 clones listed, 80% to 90% were seen once. This sequence was found in a person aged 35-80 years with oral cavity squamous cell carcinoma. The sequencing used PBMCs, collected after nivolumab (anti-PD-1) treatment. The chain recombines TRBV6-5 with TRBJ1-1; 7 bases are a match to TRBD1. CDR3 protein: CASSTDRDGNTEAFF. DNA of the CDR3: TGTGCCAGCAGTACCGACAGGGATGGGAACACTGAAGCTTTCTTT.